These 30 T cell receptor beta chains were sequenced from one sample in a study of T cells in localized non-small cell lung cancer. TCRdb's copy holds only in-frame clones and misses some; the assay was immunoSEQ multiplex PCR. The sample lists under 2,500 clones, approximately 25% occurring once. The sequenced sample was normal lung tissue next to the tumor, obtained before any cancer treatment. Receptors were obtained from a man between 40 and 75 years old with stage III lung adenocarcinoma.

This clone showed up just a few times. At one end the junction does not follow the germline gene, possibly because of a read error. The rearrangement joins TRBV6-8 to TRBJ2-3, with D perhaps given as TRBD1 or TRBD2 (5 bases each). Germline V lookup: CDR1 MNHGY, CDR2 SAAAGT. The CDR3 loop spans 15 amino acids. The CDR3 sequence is CAISLTVGVTDTQYF. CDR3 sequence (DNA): TGTGCCATCAGTCTTACTGTGGGGGTAACAGATACGCAGTATTTT.

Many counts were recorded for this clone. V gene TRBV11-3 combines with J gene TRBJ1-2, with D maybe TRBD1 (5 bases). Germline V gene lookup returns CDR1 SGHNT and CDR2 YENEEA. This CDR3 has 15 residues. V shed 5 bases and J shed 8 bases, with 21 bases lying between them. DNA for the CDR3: TGTGCCAGCAGCCCTGGGATCGACGGGGGTAACGGCTACACCTTC. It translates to CASSPGIDGGNGYTF.

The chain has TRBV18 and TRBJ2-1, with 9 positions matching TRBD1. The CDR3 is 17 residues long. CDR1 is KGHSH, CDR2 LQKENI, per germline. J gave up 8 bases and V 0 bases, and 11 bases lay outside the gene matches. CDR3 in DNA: TGTGCCAGCTCACCACCTAACAGGGGGCATAGTACAGATGAGCAGTTCTTC. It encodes CASSPPNRGHSTDEQFF.

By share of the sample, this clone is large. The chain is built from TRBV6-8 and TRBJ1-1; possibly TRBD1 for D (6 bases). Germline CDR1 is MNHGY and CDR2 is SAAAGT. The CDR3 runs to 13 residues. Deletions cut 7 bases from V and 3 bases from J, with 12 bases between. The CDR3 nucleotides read TGTGCCAGCATCCGGGACACCGACACTGAAGCTTTCTTT. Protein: CASIRDTDTEAFF.

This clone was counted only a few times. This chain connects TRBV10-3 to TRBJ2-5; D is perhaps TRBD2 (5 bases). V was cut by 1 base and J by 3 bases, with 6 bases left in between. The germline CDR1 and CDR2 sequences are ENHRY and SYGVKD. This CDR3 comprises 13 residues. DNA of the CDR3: TGTGCCATCAGTGAGTTCGGGAAAGAGACCCAGTACTTC. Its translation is CAISEFGKETQYF.

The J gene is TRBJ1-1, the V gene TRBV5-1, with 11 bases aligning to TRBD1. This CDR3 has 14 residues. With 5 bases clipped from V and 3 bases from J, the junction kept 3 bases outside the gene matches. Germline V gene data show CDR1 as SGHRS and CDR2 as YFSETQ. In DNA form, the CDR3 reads TGCGCCAGCAGAACGGGACAGGGGGACACTGAAGCTTTCTTT. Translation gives CASRTGQGDTEAFF.

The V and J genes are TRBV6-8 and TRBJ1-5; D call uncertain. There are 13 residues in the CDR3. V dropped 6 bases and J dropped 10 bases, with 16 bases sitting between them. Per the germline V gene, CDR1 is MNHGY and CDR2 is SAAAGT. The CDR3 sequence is CASRTGRFQPQHF. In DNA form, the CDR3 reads TGTGCCAGCAGAACCGGACGGTTTCAACCCCAGCATTTT.

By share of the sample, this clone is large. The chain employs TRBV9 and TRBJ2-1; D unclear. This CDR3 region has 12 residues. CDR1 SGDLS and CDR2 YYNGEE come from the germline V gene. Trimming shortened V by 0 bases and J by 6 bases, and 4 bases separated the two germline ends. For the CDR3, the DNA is TGTGCCAGCAGCGTAGACTCCAATGAGCAGTTCTTC. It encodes CASSVDSNEQFF. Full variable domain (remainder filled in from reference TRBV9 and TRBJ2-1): DSGVTQTPKHLITATGQRVTLRCSPRSGDLSVYWYQQSLDQGLQFLIQYYNGEERAKGNILERFSAQQFPDLHSELNLSSLELGDSALYFCASSVDSNEQFFGPGTRLTVL.

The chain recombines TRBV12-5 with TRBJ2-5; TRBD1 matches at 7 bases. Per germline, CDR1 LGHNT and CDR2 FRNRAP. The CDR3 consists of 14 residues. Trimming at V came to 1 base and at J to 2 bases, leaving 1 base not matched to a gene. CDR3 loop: CASGLGQGQETQYF. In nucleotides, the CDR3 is TGTGCTAGTGGTTTGGGACAGGGACAAGAGACCCAGTACTTC.

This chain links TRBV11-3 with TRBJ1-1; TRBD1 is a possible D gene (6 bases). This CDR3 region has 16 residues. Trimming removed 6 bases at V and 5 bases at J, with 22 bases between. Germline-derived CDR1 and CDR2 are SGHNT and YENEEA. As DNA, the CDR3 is TGTGCCAGCAGGGAAAAGGGGGGAGCCACGGGTACTGAAGCTTTCTTT. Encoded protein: CASREKGGATGTEAFF.

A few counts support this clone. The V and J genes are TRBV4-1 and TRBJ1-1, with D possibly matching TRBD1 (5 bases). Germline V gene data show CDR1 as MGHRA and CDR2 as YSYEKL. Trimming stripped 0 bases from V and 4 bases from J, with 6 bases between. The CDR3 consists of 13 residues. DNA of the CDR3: TGCGCCAGCAGCCAAGAGGGGGTCACTGAAGCTTTCTTT. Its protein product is CASSQEGVTEAFF.

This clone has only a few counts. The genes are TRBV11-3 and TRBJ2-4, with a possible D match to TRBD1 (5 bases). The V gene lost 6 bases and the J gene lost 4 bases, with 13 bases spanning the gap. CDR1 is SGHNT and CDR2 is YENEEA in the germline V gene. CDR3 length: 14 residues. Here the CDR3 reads CASSSGQVKNIQYF. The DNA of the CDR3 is TGTGCCAGCAGTTCTGGACAAGTAAAAAACATTCAGTACTTC.

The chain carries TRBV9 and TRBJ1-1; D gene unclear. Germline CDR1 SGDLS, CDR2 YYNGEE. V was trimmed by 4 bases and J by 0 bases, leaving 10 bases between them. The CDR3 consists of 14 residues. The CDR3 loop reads CASSPPPMNTEAFF. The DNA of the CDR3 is TGTGCCAGCAGCCCTCCCCCGATGAACACTGAAGCTTTCTTT.

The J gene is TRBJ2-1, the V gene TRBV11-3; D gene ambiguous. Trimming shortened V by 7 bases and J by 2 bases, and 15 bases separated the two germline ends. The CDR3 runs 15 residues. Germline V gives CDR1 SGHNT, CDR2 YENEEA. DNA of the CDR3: TGTGCCAGCACCTTGTCGGGTGTGGCCTACAATGAGCAGTTCTTC. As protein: CASTLSGVAYNEQFF.

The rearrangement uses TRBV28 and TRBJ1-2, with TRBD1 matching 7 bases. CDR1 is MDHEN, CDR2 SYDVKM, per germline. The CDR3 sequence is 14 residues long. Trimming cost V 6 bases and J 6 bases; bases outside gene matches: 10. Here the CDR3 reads CASSRPNRGDGYTF. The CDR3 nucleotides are TGTGCCAGCAGCAGACCAAACAGGGGAGATGGCTACACCTTC.

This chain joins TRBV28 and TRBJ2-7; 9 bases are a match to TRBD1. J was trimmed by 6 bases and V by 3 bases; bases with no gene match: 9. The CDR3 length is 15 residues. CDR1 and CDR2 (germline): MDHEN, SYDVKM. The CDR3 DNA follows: TGTGCCAGCAGTTTCCATGGACAGGGGATAGGCGAGCAGTACTTC. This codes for CASSFHGQGIGEQYF.

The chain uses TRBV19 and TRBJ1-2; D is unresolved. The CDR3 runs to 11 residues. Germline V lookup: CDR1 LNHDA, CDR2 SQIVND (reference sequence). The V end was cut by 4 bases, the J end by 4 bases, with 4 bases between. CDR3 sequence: CASSSSYGYTF. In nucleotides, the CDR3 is TGTGCCAGTAGTAGCTCCTATGGCTACACCTTC.

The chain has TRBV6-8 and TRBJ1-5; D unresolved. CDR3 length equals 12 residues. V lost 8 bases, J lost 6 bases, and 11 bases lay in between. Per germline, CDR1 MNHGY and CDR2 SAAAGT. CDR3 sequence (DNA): TGTGCCAGCGGTTTGACGTTTCAGCCCCAGCATTTT. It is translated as CASGLTFQPQHF.

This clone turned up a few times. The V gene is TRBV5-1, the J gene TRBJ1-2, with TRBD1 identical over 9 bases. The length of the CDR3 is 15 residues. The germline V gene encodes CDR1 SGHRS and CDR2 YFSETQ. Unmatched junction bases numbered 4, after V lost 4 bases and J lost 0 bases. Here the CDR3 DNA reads TGCGCCAGCAGCCAGGACAGGGGATCTAACTATGGCTACACCTTC. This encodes CASSQDRGSNYGYTF.

The CDR3 DNA reads as TGTGCCAGCAGCTTAGATCATGACAGGTGGTACAATGAGCAGTTCTTC. It specifies CASSLDHDRWYNEQFF. V and J are TRBV11-3 and TRBJ2-1; tentative D call: TRBD1 (6 bases). This CDR3 spans 16 amino acids. The germline gives CDR1 SGHNT, CDR2 YENEEA. Trimming took 0 bases from V and 4 from J, leaving 13 bases between them.

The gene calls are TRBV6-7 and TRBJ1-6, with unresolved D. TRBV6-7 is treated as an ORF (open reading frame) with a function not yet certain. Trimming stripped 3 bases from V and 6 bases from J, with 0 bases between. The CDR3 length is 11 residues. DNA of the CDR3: TGTGCCAGCAGTTATAATTCACCCCTCCACTTT. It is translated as CASSYNSPLHF.

CDR3 sequence reads: CASSESGAGNTIYF. The CDR3, as DNA: TGCGCCAGCAGTGAGTCGGGGGCTGGAAACACCATATATTTT. The J gene is TRBJ1-3, the V gene TRBV10-2, with D possibly matching TRBD1 (5 bases). With 0 bases removed from V and 2 bases from J, the gap between germline ends came to 5 bases. Germline V gene sequence: CDR1 WSHSY, CDR2 SAAADI. CDR3 length: 14 residues.

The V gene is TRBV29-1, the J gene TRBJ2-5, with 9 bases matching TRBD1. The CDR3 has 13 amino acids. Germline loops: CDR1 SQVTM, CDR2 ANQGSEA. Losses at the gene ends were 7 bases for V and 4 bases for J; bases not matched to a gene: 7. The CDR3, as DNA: TGCAGCGCTGGGGACAGGGCGGGAGAGACCCAGTACTTC. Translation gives CSAGDRAGETQYF.

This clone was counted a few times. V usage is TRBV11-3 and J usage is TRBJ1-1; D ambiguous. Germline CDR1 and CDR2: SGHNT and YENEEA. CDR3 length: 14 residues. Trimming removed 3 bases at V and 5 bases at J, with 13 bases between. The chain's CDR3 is CASSLFGVETEAFF. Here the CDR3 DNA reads TGTGCCAGCAGCTTGTTTGGGGTCGAAACTGAAGCTTTCTTT.

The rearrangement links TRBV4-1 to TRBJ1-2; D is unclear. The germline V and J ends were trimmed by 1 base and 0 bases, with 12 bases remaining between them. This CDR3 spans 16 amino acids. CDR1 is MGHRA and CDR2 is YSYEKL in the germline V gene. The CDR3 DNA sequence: TGCGCCAGCAGCCAAGGAGGCAGAACTTCTAACTATGGCTACACCTTC. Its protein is CASSQGGRTSNYGYTF.

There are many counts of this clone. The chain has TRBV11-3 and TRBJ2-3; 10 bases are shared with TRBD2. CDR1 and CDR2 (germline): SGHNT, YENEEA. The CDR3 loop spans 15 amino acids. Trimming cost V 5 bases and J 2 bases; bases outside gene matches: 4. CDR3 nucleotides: TGTGCCAGCAGCCCAACTAGCGGGGCCACAGATACGCAGTATTTT. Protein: CASSPTSGATDTQYF.

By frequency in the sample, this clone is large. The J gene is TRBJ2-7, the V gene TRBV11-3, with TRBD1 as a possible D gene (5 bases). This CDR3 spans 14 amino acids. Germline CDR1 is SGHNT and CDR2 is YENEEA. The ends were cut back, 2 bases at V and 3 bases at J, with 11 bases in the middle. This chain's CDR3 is CASSLNTGHYEQYF. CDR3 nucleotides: TGTGCCAGCAGCTTAAATACAGGTCACTACGAGCAGTACTTC.

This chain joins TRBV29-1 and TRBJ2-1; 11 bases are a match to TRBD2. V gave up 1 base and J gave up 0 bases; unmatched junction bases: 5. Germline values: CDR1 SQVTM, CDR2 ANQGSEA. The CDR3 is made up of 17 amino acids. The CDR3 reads CSVEGTSGQSSYNEQFF. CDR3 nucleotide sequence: TGCAGCGTTGAAGGGACTAGCGGGCAAAGCTCCTACAATGAGCAGTTCTTC.

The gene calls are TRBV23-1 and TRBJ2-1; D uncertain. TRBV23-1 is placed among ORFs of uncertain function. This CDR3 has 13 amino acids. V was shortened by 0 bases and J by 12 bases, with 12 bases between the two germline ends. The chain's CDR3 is CASSQSVLLWQFF. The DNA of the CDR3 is TGCGCCAGCAGTCAATCGGTCCTTTTGTGGCAGTTCTTC.

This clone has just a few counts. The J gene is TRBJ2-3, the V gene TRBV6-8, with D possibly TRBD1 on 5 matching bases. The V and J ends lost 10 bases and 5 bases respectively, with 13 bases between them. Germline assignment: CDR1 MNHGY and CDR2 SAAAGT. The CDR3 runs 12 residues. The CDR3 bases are TGTGCCACAGGGTTTGGACGAGATACGCAGTATTTT. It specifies CATGFGRDTQYF.